A selection of T cell receptor beta chains follows, all from one sample in a study of PD-1 blockade in mismatch repair-deficient tumors. No cognate antigen is known for these TCRs. Sequenced by immunoSEQ multiplex PCR; TCRdb stores in-frame clones only, minus some. This table has under 9,500 clones, over 80% appearing once. Sequenced material: cells cultured in vitro, taken from a patient treated with pembrolizumab. All receptors come from an adult with mismatch repair-deficient cancer. CDR3s include the opening cysteine and the closing phenylalanine or tryptophan. Rows give clone size only sometimes, using once, few, many, or a class for an expanded clone.

V gene	clone size	J gene	CDR3 protein
TRBV18	NA	TRBJ2-3	CASSPLADTQYF
TRBV6-1	NA	TRBJ1-2	CASLGQGYGYTF
TRBV28	NA	TRBJ2-1	CASTERAGGSDNEQFF
TRBV11-3	NA	TRBJ2-5	CASSLVETQYF
TRBV11-2	NA	TRBJ2-1	CASSLGPLEGTYNEQFF
TRBV7-8	NA	TRBJ1-2	CASRRGGARRDGYTF
TRBV5-1	NA	TRBJ2-7	CASKREGSSYEQYF
TRBV6-5	NA	TRBJ1-1	CASREDRGVTEAFF
TRBV2	few	TRBJ2-7	CASRTDIAYEQYF
TRBV4-2	NA	TRBJ2-3	CASSQGGKDTQYF
TRBV5-1	NA	TRBJ1-5	CASSSRDRIPNQPQHF
TRBV6-1	NA	TRBJ2-3	CASSATSGRGSDTQYF
TRBV11-2	NA	TRBJ2-1	CASSSYSAGWYNEQFF
TRBV5-1	once	TRBJ1-1	CASSTGDTNYEAFF
TRBV5-1	NA	TRBJ2-7	CASSPSPWTGVHEQYF
TRBV7-8	NA	TRBJ1-1	CASSLRQGTNTEAFF